Following are 30 T cell receptor beta chains from one sample sequenced in a study of T-cell memory formation after mild COVID-19 (dated by TCRdb to the early 2020s). Library creation used 5' RACE. Data came from an Illumina NovaSeq 6000. TCRdb reworked the public reads: Q25 trimming with fastp, MiXCR clone assembly, productive beta chains retained. Entries are consolidated by CDR3 protein sequence, retaining the most common genes and DNA. Recorded for this sample are fewer than 450,000 distinct CDR3 sequences; 20% to 25% of them occurred a single time. The ten largest clonotypes hold around 8.8% of the sample. The sample was PBMCs or a T cell subset sorted from them (not recorded which). The receptors come from an adult woman who had mild COVID-19 (a few samples of this study predate the infection). The sample titles of this study are shuffled in the database, so cell type and time point are left out; the donor was told from shared clones.

This clonotype was counted a few times. This sequence joins TRBV4-1 and TRBJ2-7, with TRBD1 identical over 8 bases. After removal of 0 bases from V and 6 bases from J, the junction contained 7 bases not matched to a gene. This CDR3 is built from 15 residues. CDR1 and CDR2 from the germline V gene are MGHRA and YSYEKL. CDR3 in DNA: TGCGCCAGCAGCCAAGATCCAGGGGGCCTCGTCGAGCAGTACTTC. As protein: CASSQDPGGLVEQYF.

The gene calls are TRBV6-2 or TRBV6-3 and TRBJ1-5; D is perhaps TRBD1 (5 bases). Germline CDR1 reads MNHEY; CDR2 reads SVGEGT. This CDR3 region has 16 residues. Between the trimmed V and J ends, which lost 7 bases and 0 bases, there was a span of 16 bases. The DNA of the CDR3 is TGTGCCAGCACCACCCCGGGGAGGGGTAGCAATCAGCCCCAGCATTTT. Translating it yields CASTTPGRGSNQPQHF.

This rearrangement joins TRBV2 to TRBJ2-7; possibly TRBD1 for D (6 bases). The germline V gene encodes CDR1 SNHLY and CDR2 FYNNEI. Trimming stripped 4 bases from V and 3 bases from J, with 19 bases between. The CDR3 runs to 16 residues. The CDR3 loop reads CASSGGPLVGNYEQYF. The CDR3 nucleotides read TGTGCCAGCAGTGGGGGGCCCCTTGTAGGGAACTACGAGCAGTACTTC.

The table lists this clonotype with a few counts. The chain couples TRBV6-2 or TRBV6-3 to TRBJ2-1; D may match TRBD1 or TRBD2 (6 bases each). V gave up 2 bases and J gave up 0 bases, with 14 bases separating them. Germline V CDR1 and CDR2: MNHEY, SVGEGT. CDR3 size: 17 residues. The CDR3 reads CASSYRPGASSYNEQFF. The CDR3 DNA sequence: TGTGCCAGCAGTTACCGCCCGGGGGCGAGCTCCTACAATGAGCAGTTCTTC.

The V call is TRBV5-1, the J call TRBJ2-3; 9 nucleotides align to TRBD2. J was trimmed by 1 base and V by 6 bases; bases with no gene match: 9. The CDR3 sequence is 16 residues long. Per the germline V gene, CDR1 is SGHRS and CDR2 is YFSETQ. The CDR3 bases are TGCGCCAGCACCAACACCCGACTAGCGGGCACAGATACGCAGTATTTT. It translates to CASTNTRLAGTDTQYF.

J is TRBJ2-7 and V is TRBV5-1; 11 bases map to TRBD2. Trimming cost V 3 bases and J 4 bases; bases outside gene matches: 3. Germline-derived CDR1 and CDR2 are SGHRS and YFSETQ. The CDR3 is 14 amino acids. CDR3 sequence: CASSWGTSGYEQYF. In nucleotides, the CDR3 is TGCGCCAGCAGCTGGGGGACTAGCGGTTACGAGCAGTACTTC.

This clonotype was counted a few times. The chain couples TRBV4-2 to TRBJ1-1, with a possible D match to TRBD1 (5 bases). CDR3 length: 14 amino acids. Trimming took 1 base from V and 10 from J, leaving 16 bases between them. Germline V gene sequence: CDR1 LGHNA, CDR2 YNFKEQ. CDR3 protein: CASSQVGSGDRAFF. The CDR3 region has the DNA TGTGCCAGCAGCCAAGTCGGATCTGGAGACAGAGCTTTCTTT.

V gene TRBV7-2 combines with J gene TRBJ2-2; D uncertain. Trimming left V 3 bases short and J 2 bases short, with 10 bases between. This CDR3 contains 15 residues. Germline assignment: CDR1 SGHTA and CDR2 FQGNSA. CDR3 nucleotide sequence: TGTGCCAGCAGCTTTGACCTTACCAACACCGGGGAGCTGTTTTTT. Protein sequence: CASSFDLTNTGELFF.

CDR3 DNA sequence: TGTGCCAGCAGCGGACAGGGGTTGGAGTTGGACACTGAAGCTTTCTTT. This codes for CASSGQGLELDTEAFF. The chain links TRBV7-9 to TRBJ1-1, with 9 positions matching TRBD1. This CDR3 comprises 16 residues. Germline V gives CDR1 SEHNR, CDR2 FQNEAQ (reference sequence). Trimming took 5 bases from V and 3 from J; bases not matched to a gene: 10.

The gene calls are TRBV29-1 and TRBJ2-2; no definite D call. The CDR3 has 13 amino acids. Germline CDR1 SQVTM, CDR2 ANQGSEA. Trimming took 2 bases from V and 1 from J, leaving 5 bases between them. Here the CDR3 DNA reads TGCAGCGTTGAAATGGAGAACACCGGGGAGCTGTTTTTT. Translation gives CSVEMENTGELFF.

This clonotype has more than one count but fewer than ten. The rearrangement joins TRBV4-2 to TRBJ1-5, with 8 bases lining up with TRBD1. V lost 3 bases to trimming and J lost 5 bases; unmatched junction nucleotides: 15. The CDR3 covers 18 residues. Germline assignment: CDR1 LGHNA and CDR2 YNFKEQ. The CDR3 DNA sequence: TGTGCCAGCAGCCAGACCACTCAGGGGGCAAGGGGGGATCAGCCCCAGCATTTT. Its protein is CASSQTTQGARGDQPQHF.

This clonotype was counted a few times. The chain recombines TRBV5-1 with TRBJ2-3; 8 nucleotides match TRBD1. V was clipped by 1 base and J by 1 base; unmatched bases: 2. Germline V CDR1 and CDR2: SGHRS, YFSETQ. The CDR3 is made up of 15 amino acids. This chain's CDR3 is CASSLQGQGTDTQYF. As DNA, the CDR3 is TGCGCCAGCAGCTTGCAGGGACAGGGCACAGATACGCAGTATTTT.

In the case of this clonotype: At one boundary the junction diverges from the germline segment, which might be a read error. V usage is TRBV12-3 or TRBV12-4 and J usage is TRBJ1-1, with TRBD1 as a possible D gene (5 bases). The CDR3 totals 13 residues. The CDR3 loop is CASSLDRGTEASF. The CDR3 DNA reads as TGTGCCAGCAGTCTCGATAGGGGAACTGAAGCTTCCTTT.

This clonotype is a singleton in its sample. The chain links TRBV9 to TRBJ2-1, with 7 bases that match TRBD2. Germline lookup yields CDR1 SGDLS and CDR2 YYNGEE. After removal of 3 bases from V and 0 bases from J, the junction contained 6 bases not matched to a gene. The CDR3 loop spans 16 amino acids. The CDR3 loop reads CASSASSGSSYNEQFF. The CDR3 DNA sequence: TGTGCCAGCAGCGCCTCTAGCGGATCCTCCTACAATGAGCAGTTCTTC.

This clonotype was counted a few times. The chain recombines TRBV4-3 with TRBJ1-6; a weak D match, TRBD1 (6 bases). This CDR3 comprises 16 residues. The V gene lost 1 base and the J gene lost 5 bases, with 12 bases spanning the gap. Germline CDR1 and CDR2: LGHNA and YSLEER. The CDR3 spells CASSQARAGDNSPLHF. In DNA form, the CDR3 reads TGCGCCAGCAGCCAAGCCAGGGCAGGGGATAATTCACCCCTCCACTTT.

This clonotype was seen a handful of times. The chain recombines TRBV3-1 with TRBJ1-1; 8 bases are shared with TRBD1. Germline V gene lookup returns CDR1 LGHDT and CDR2 YNNKEL (reference sequence). The CDR3 consists of 17 residues. Trimming cost V 0 bases and J 5 bases; bases outside gene matches: 11. CDR3 DNA sequence: TGTGCCAGCAGCCAAGAAAGAAAACCAGGGGGCTTGACTGAAGCTTTCTTT. Translating it yields CASSQERKPGGLTEAFF.

This chain links TRBV7-9 with TRBJ1-6, with 8 bases identical to TRBD1. This CDR3 spans 16 amino acids. V lost 1 base and J lost 7; bases outside the gene matches: 6. Germline CDR1 SEHNR, CDR2 FQNEAQ (reference sequence). This chain's CDR3 is CASSLDYRGRNSPLHF. The CDR3 coding sequence is TGTGCCAGCAGCTTAGACTACAGGGGGAGGAATTCACCCCTCCACTTT.

This clonotype was observed a handful of times. This rearrangement joins TRBV11-3 to TRBJ2-7, with TRBD1 matching 11 bases. J was trimmed by 5 bases and V by 5 bases; bases with no gene match: 5. The CDR3 has 14 residues. Germline lookup yields CDR1 SGHNT and CDR2 YENEEA. Written as DNA, the CDR3 is TGTGCCAGCAGCGGGGACAGGGGGGATGACGAGCAGTACTTC. This translates into CASSGDRGDDEQYF.

V gene TRBV5-6 combines with J gene TRBJ1-3; 7 bases are a match to TRBD1. The CDR3 sequence is 15 residues long. Germline V gene lookup returns CDR1 SGHDT and CDR2 YYEEEE. Losses at the gene ends were 4 bases for V and 4 bases for J; bases not matched to a gene: 8. The CDR3 loop reads CASSRKTGSGNTIYF. CDR3 nucleotides: TGTGCCAGCAGCCGTAAGACAGGGTCAGGAAACACCATATATTTT.

This chain uses TRBV6-5 with TRBJ1-2, with 7 bases lining up with TRBD1. The V gene end was trimmed by 6 bases and the J gene end by 5 bases; junction bases not matched to a gene: 6. Germline V gene lookup returns CDR1 MNHEY and CDR2 SVGAGI. The CDR3 has 13 amino acids. The CDR3 region has the DNA TGTGCCAGCAGCCCACGACAGGGATATGGCTACACCTTC. The encoded protein is CASSPRQGYGYTF.

This clonotype was found a few times. This chain joins TRBV27 and TRBJ1-1; D may be TRBD1 (5 bases). The CDR3 extends over 14 amino acids. Trimming took 2 bases from V and 3 from J, leaving 10 bases between them. The germline V gene encodes CDR1 MNHEY and CDR2 SMNVEV (reference sequence). For the CDR3, the DNA is TGTGCCAGCAGTTTAGTGGGGGGTGACACTGAAGCTTTCTTT. The encoded protein is CASSLVGGDTEAFF.

The chain links TRBV6-5 to TRBJ2-7; TRBD1 might be the D (5 bases). Deletions cut 0 bases from V and 1 base from J, with 13 bases between. Germline V CDR1 and CDR2: MNHEY, SVGAGI. CDR3 length equals 16 residues. The chain's CDR3 is CASSYSTVLGSYEQYF. CDR3 DNA sequence: TGTGCCAGCAGTTACTCGACAGTCCTAGGGTCCTACGAGCAGTACTTC.

The rearrangement uses TRBV27 and TRBJ2-1; 9 bases match TRBD2. J lost 10 bases, V lost 5 bases, and 15 bases had no gene match. The CDR3 loop spans 16 amino acids. In germline, CDR1 is MNHEY, CDR2 SMNVEV (reference sequence). The CDR3 coding sequence is TGTGCCAGCAGTGACCCTAGCGGGAAGGGGGCGGGGGAGCAGTTCTTC. Amino acid sequence: CASSDPSGKGAGEQFF.

This clonotype was seen more than once but under ten times. The chain recombines TRBV2 with TRBJ2-7, with D hard to call. CDR3 length: 11 amino acids. CDR1 is SNHLY, CDR2 FYNNEI, per germline. Trimming took 5 bases from V and 5 from J, leaving 7 bases between them. As DNA, the CDR3 is TGTGCCAGCAGTAGACGTAACGAGCAGTACTTC. Amino acids: CASSRRNEQYF.

This clonotype appeared a few times. The V gene is TRBV4-3, the J gene TRBJ2-2, with D unresolved. This CDR3 has 18 residues. V lost 0 bases and J 2 bases, leaving 16 bases between the germline ends. CDR1 LGHNA and CDR2 YSLEER come from the germline V gene. The CDR3, as DNA: TGCGCCAGCAGCCAAGAGGCCTCGCGGACCCTCAACACCGGGGAGCTGTTTTTT. It yields the protein CASSQEASRTLNTGELFF.

In this sample, this clonotype turned up a few times. The CDR3 sequence: CSGWGARETQYF. The CDR3 coding sequence is TGCAGTGGATGGGGGGCCCGGGAGACCCAGTACTTC. The V and J genes are TRBV20-1 and TRBJ2-5; D possibly uses TRBD1 or TRBD2 (6 bases each). This CDR3 comprises 12 residues. Germline V CDR1 and CDR2: DFQATT, SNEGSKA (reference sequence). V was trimmed by 7 bases and J by 5 bases, leaving 14 bases between them.

This clonotype was observed a handful of times. The DNA of the CDR3 is TGTGCCAGCAGTTTCCGAGGAAGTACGGGGGGCCCAGATACGCAGTATTTT. As protein: CASSFRGSTGGPDTQYF. The rearrangement uses TRBV12-3 or TRBV12-4 and TRBJ2-3; D might be TRBD2 (7 bases). The V end lost 3 bases, the J end lost 4 bases, and 20 bases lay between the germline ends. The CDR3 totals 17 residues.

J is TRBJ2-7 and V is TRBV5-6; 12 bases are shared with TRBD2. The V and J ends lost 0 bases and 6 bases, in that order; junction bases with no gene match: 7. CDR3 length: 16 residues. Germline CDR1 SGHDT, CDR2 YYEEEE. The CDR3 sequence is CASSLAPTSGRGEQYF. The CDR3 nucleotides are TGTGCCAGCAGCTTGGCGCCGACTAGCGGGAGAGGCGAGCAGTACTTC.

The chain joins TRBV4-1 to TRBJ2-3, with D uncertain. The V end lost 2 bases, the J end lost 0 bases, and 3 bases lay between the germline ends. Germline V gives CDR1 MGHRA, CDR2 YSYEKL. The CDR3 is made up of 13 amino acids. CDR3 sequence (DNA): TGCGCCAGCAGCCAACCTAGCACAGATACGCAGTATTTT. Residues: CASSQPSTDTQYF.

The J gene is TRBJ1-2, the V gene TRBV19; D gene unclear. Deletions cut 6 bases from V and 7 bases from J, with 18 bases between. Germline values: CDR1 LNHDA, CDR2 SQIVND (reference sequence). The CDR3 sequence is 14 residues long. The DNA of the CDR3 is TGTGCCAGTAGGACAAGGGCTGAAGCCTCTGGCTACACCTTC. Residues: CASRTRAEASGYTF.